Listed below are T cell receptor beta chains from one sample, sequenced in a study of blood T cells in healthy people across ages. MiXCR was run by TCRdb on the 5' RACE reads, yielding one entry per CDR3 protein. The sample records some 1.5 million distinct CDR3 sequences, around 40% being singletons. Sequences were obtained from blood. These receptors were taken from a woman between 18 and 29 years old in good health. Both conserved end residues are part of each CDR3. Each record gives: D gene, clone size, V gene, J gene, CDR3 DNA, CDR3 protein. D genes are given only for firm matches. Only part of the rows carry a size: once, few, many, or a class if the clone is expanded.

>.|few|TRBV20-1|TRBJ2-2
TGCAGTGCCACGGACCGCCACACCGGGGAGCTGTTTTTT
CSATDRHTGELFF
>.|.|TRBV6-2/TRBV6-3|TRBJ1-1
TGTGCCAGCAGTGCAATGGTGAACACTGAAGCTTTCTTT
CASSAMVNTEAFF
>.|few|TRBV20-1|TRBJ1-5
TGCAGTGCTAGGCACGGGACAAGCAATCAGCCCCAGCATTTT
CSARHGTSNQPQHF
>TRBD2|.|TRBV29-1|TRBJ2-5
TGCAGCGTGCGGGGACTAGCGGGAGAGACCCAGTACTTC
CSVRGLAGETQYF
>TRBD2|.|TRBV20-1|TRBJ2-1
TGCAGTGCTAGAGATTACCTAGCGGGGGGCTTATACAATGAGCAGTTCTTC
CSARDYLAGGLYNEQFF
>.|.|TRBV2|TRBJ2-7
TGTGCTACCGCAGTGAGCTCCTACGAGCAGTACTTC
CATAVSSYEQYF
>TRBD1|once|TRBV4-2|TRBJ2-7
TGTGCCAGCAGTCTCGACAGGGGCGTTATCTACGAGCAGTACTTC
CASSLDRGVIYEQYF
>.|.|TRBV10-3|TRBJ2-4
TGTGCCATCAGTGAGGCGAGGGGCGGAGAGCAGTACTTC
CAISEARGGEQYF
>TRBD2|few|TRBV6-5|TRBJ2-1
TGTGCCAGCAAGAGACTAGCGGAAGACAATGAGCAGTTCTTC
CASKRLAEDNEQFF
>.|.|TRBV7-2|TRBJ1-2
TGTGCCAGCAGCTTATTGGGGGGGCGCGACTATGGCTACACCTTC
CASSLLGGRDYGYTF
>TRBD1|.|TRBV7-2|TRBJ1-5
TGTGCCAGCAGCGTAGGACAGGGGAACTTCAAACAGCCCCAGCATTTT
CASSVGQGNFKQPQHF
>.|.|TRBV30|TRBJ1-1
TGTGCCGGGAGGTGGACACCCACTGAAGCTTTCTTT
CAGRWTPTEAFF
>.|.|TRBV5-6|TRBJ1-6
TGTGCCAGCAGCTTTCGTTACGACCAAGGGAATTCACCCCTCCACTTT
CASSFRYDQGNSPLHF
>TRBD1|.|TRBV7-2|TRBJ2-2
TGTGCCAGCAGCTTACCACAGGACAGGTCGAACACCGGGGAGCTGTTTTTT
CASSLPQDRSNTGELFF
>TRBD2|many|TRBV29-1|TRBJ2-1
TGCAGCGTTGGGACTAGCGGGGGGAATGAGCAGTTCTTC
CSVGTSGGNEQFF
>.|.|TRBV20-1|TRBJ2-5
TGCAGTGCTAGTGCGTTCGGCGGTGGTTCCCCTTCCTACAATGAGCAGTACTTC
CSASAFGGGSPSYNEQYF
>TRBD2|.|TRBV13|TRBJ2-3
TGTGCCAGCAGCCACGAGGAAGCGGGATTCGGTACGCAGTATTTT
CASSHEEAGFGTQYF
>.|few|TRBV29-1|TRBJ2-1
TGCAGCGTTGAGGGCAGACCATCACAGGGTGAGCAGTTCTTC
CSVEGRPSQGEQFF
>.|.|TRBV24-1|TRBJ2-5
TGTGCCACCAGTGGTAACAGGGATGAGCAGTACTTC
CATSGNRDEQYF
>TRBD1|.|TRBV29-1|TRBJ2-5
TGCAGCGTTGAAGATCGGGACAGGGGTGCTGCGGTGTACCAAGAGACCCAGTACTTC
CSVEDRDRGAAVYQETQYF
>.|.|TRBV30|TRBJ2-1
TGTGCCTGGAGTTTCCCGGGATCAACCTACAATGAGCAGTTCTTC
CAWSFPGSTYNEQFF
>TRBD2|.|TRBV20-1|TRBJ2-5
TGCAGTGCTAGAGCTCTAGCGGGAGAGACCCAGTACTTC
CSARALAGETQYF
>.|.|TRBV29-1|TRBJ1-1
TGCAGCGGCGTCCCAGGGGCGGGTACTGAAGCTTTCTTT
CSGVPGAGTEAFF
>.|.|TRBV9|TRBJ2-6
TGTGCCAGCAGCGTAACCTCTGGGGCCAACGTCCTGACTTTC
CASSVTSGANVLTF
>.|.|TRBV7-2|TRBJ1-2
TGTGCCAGCAGCTTAGTCACAGGAGAAAACTATGGCTACACCTTC
CASSLVTGENYGYTF
>TRBD1|.|TRBV2|TRBJ1-1
TGTGCCAGCAGTTCTCCCGGGACAGGGAAATTGGGTGAAGCTTTCTTT
CASSSPGTGKLGEAFF
>TRBD1|.|TRBV6-5|TRBJ1-2
TGTGCCAGCAGTTACTCCGGACAGGGGAGCGGTGGCTACACCTTC
CASSYSGQGSGGYTF
>TRBD1|.|TRBV19|TRBJ1-5
TGTGCCAGCCAACAGGGGAGCAATCAGCCCCAGCATTTT
CASQQGSNQPQHF
>TRBD2|.|TRBV20-1|TRBJ2-2
TGCAGTGCGAGAGTTGGGGGGGCGAACACCGGGGAGCTGTTTTTT
CSARVGGANTGELFF
>TRBD1|few|TRBV20-1|TRBJ2-7
TGCAGTGCTCGGCGGACAGGATACTCCTACGAGCAGTACTTC
CSARRTGYSYEQYF
>.|.|TRBV28|TRBJ2-1
TGTGTCAGCAGTTCATTGTCAGAAGAGCAGTTCTTC
CVSSSLSEEQFF
>.|.|TRBV7-2|TRBJ1-4
TGTGCCAGCAGCCCATTCGTAGGGGAAAAACTGTTTTTT
CASSPFVGEKLFF
>.|.|TRBV20-1|TRBJ1-4
TGCAGTGCTAGGAGGATACCGGGGCGTGATAATGAAAAACTGTTTTTT
CSARRIPGRDNEKLFF
>TRBD2|.|TRBV27|TRBJ2-3
TGTGCCAGCAGTTTGACTAGCCCGGGGGGAGATACGCAGTATTTT
CASSLTSPGGDTQYF
>TRBD2|few|TRBV20-1|TRBJ2-1
TGCAGTGCTCAGCTAGCGGGAAACACCTACAATGAGCAGTTCTTC
CSAQLAGNTYNEQFF
>.|many|TRBV12-5|TRBJ2-1
TGTGCTAGTGCCTTCGAAGGACTTAGCGAGCAGTTCTTC
CASAFEGLSEQFF
>.|.|TRBV4-1|TRBJ2-5
TGCGCCAGCAGCCAAGAGAGGGTGTACCAAGAGACCCAGTACTTC
CASSQERVYQETQYF
>TRBD1|.|TRBV28|TRBJ1-2
TGTGCCAGCAGGGAAAGGACAGGGAGCGGCTACACCTTC
CASRERTGSGYTF
>.|.|TRBV7-2|TRBJ1-5
TGTGCCAGCGCACGGTATAGCAATCAGCCCCAGCATTTT
CASARYSNQPQHF
>.|many|TRBV7-2|TRBJ1-5
TGTGCCAGCAGCGTAAGGGGCAATCAGCCCCAGCATTTT
CASSVRGNQPQHF
>.|many|TRBV5-1|TRBJ2-5
TGCGCCAGCAGCTTTGGGCCCCAAGAGACCCAGTACTTC
CASSFGPQETQYF
>TRBD1|.|TRBV7-9|TRBJ2-7
TGTGCCAGCAGCCGGACAGGGGAAACCTACGAGCAGTACTTC
CASSRTGETYEQYF
>TRBD2|.|TRBV25-1|TRBJ2-1
TGTGCCAGCAGTGCAACGGGACTAGGACCTACAATTCAGCAGTTCTTC
CASSATGLGPTIQQFF
>TRBD2|few|TRBV2|TRBJ2-7
TGTGCCAGCAGTGAAATGCTTCGATGGATGCGGGGGGGTATCGAGCAGTACTTC
CASSEMLRWMRGGIEQYF
>TRBD1|few|TRBV6-2/TRBV6-3|TRBJ2-7
TGTGCCAGCAGTTCGAGGACAGGACCCTACGAGCAGTACTTC
CASSSRTGPYEQYF
>TRBD1|.|TRBV9|TRBJ2-7
TGTGCCAGCAGCTTCACAGGGGGCGCAACGCACGAGCAGTACTTC
CASSFTGGATHEQYF
>.|.|TRBV4-3|TRBJ1-4
TGCGCCAGCAGCCAAGATCCCGTGGTCACAGGGTTTAATGAAAAACTGTTTTTT
CASSQDPVVTGFNEKLFF
>TRBD2|.|TRBV4-1|TRBJ2-5
TGCGCCAGCAGCCAAAGACGGGCTAGCGGTTACAATGAGCAGTACTTC
CASSQRRASGYNEQYF
>.|few|TRBV11-2|TRBJ2-1
TGTGCCAGCAGCCCTGAGGGGGGTCGGGCCTACAATGAGCAGTTCTTC
CASSPEGGRAYNEQFF